The clone carrying this T cell receptor beta chain was observed once. The assay was immunoSEQ multiplex PCR, and TCRdb's table has in-frame clones only and misses some. The sample lists hundreds of thousands of clones, over 70% occurring once. Nashville, Tennessee was home to all donors, each a Caucasian adult. CDR1 and CDR2 (germline): MDHEN, SYDVKM. CDR3 size: 15 residues. V was pared by 3 bases and J by 2 bases, with 11 bases between. This record belongs to a study of shared clonotypes between healthy human individuals. The receptor was isolated from a man aged 30 to 45 in good health. Sequenced input: memory CD4+ T cells sorted from blood. Subset described: CD45RA-negative fraction. The chain couples TRBV28 to TRBJ1-5; D not certain. CDR3 in DNA: TGTGCCAGCAGTTTGAACACCTTTGGCAATCAGCCCCAGCATTTT. Translating it yields CASSLNTFGNQPQHF.